This TCR beta chain derives from a study of cytomegalovirus exposure and HLA in healthy donors (dated by TCRdb to 2016 to 2017). The study in broad terms: According to an earlier analysis of a few hundred of the donors, about 179 million T cells yielded 117 million unique TCR beta sequences and about 280 Gb of sequence data. The later analysis used no new phenotypic data to find candidate immune exposures, relying instead on TCR beta sequences and their occurrence across donors. An earlier analysis of several hundred of the donors applied high-throughput TCR beta sequencing to assess whether each TCR beta V gene segment acted as functional or pseudogenic. Class I and class II HLA loci were covered by the typing at four-digit resolution. The study combined high-throughput TCR immunosequencing, statistical association of individual TCRs with disease status, and machine learning to predict cytomegalovirus infection status. Typing coverage varied by locus: roughly 629-640 donors for A, B, C, DRB1 and DQB1; roughly 510 for DQA1; about 570 for DPA1; around 490 for DPB1. Using immunosequencing, the study profiled T cell repertoires from 666 subjects and related those repertoires to cytomegalovirus serostatus. On average, around 230,000 unique TCR beta nucleotide sequences were sequenced per donor among several hundred genotyped donors of the cohort, with 15% to 20% of those sequences being non-productive. The study aimed to test whether signatures of past pathogen exposure could be identified by cataloging public T cell receptors. Because of strong linkage in the cohort, roughly five DR-DQ haplotypes were treated as single units for association and clustering. Of the roughly 400 genotyped donors, over 70% fell in the genetic ancestry cluster associated with self-reported Caucasian donors. A later genetic analysis took genome-wide SNP genotypes for about 65% of the roughly 670 donors and used that subset as a discovery cohort. All discovery cohort repertoires had been generated using a single sequencing platform. An early release covering around 630 HLA-typed donors comprised about 290 gigabases of sequencing data and tens of millions of unique TCR sequences. Donor age, sex, ethnicity and CMV serostatus were collected together with the repertoire data. Besides the first cohort of 666 subjects, a separate validation cohort made up of 120 different subjects was used. In a later analysis, previously published TCR beta repertoires from 550 to 700 donors were re-analyzed and high-resolution HLA genotyping was added so that TCR occurrence patterns could be studied. Study-level results and caveats: A later analysis found that TCR association rates varied across HLA loci, with DRB1 alleles showing the most associated TCRs and HLA-C alleles the fewest. Because counts were too low, 15 to 20 rarely observed V segments, including chromosome 9 orphons, were excluded from the earlier analysis of about 500 of the donors. CMV serostatus was the only immune exposure information available for the cohort. A later analysis found that most CMV-associated TCR beta chains appeared HLA-restricted, with HLA associations seemingly driven largely by CMV exposure. According to the authors, the approach could potentially be generalized to other disease states and immunological phenotypes. The study gave a list of some 150 TCR beta chains associated with cytomegalovirus. Compared with the roughly 670-donor mean, donors in an Asian-associated ancestry cluster had fewer N-insertions in productive TCRs, according to a later genetic analysis. Only TCR beta chains were sequenced in this cohort, and the absence of alpha or paired-chain data limited detectable features. Because the 87-base-pair reads could not distinguish some IMGT-functional V segments, including TRBV6-2 and TRBV6-3, those segments were excluded. A few of the identified cytomegalovirus-associated TCR beta chains were confirmed in vitro to be specific for cytomegalovirus antigens. In an earlier analysis of 587 of the donors, most TCR beta V segments appeared in productive rearrangements about 90% or about 30% of the time, broadly matching IMGT annotations. Several of the top co-occurrence clusters appeared to be linked to parvovirus B19, influenza, CMV and Epstein-Barr virus, according to a later analysis. Linkage disequilibrium might explain the correlated functional status among segregating V segments, but an unknown experimental factor could not be ruled out. In a later analysis, HLA-associated TCR beta chains were found to be more clonally expanded and to have lower generation probabilities than equally common non-associated chains. Across donors, most TCR sequences were observed very rarely, whereas some public TCRs were present in many individuals. Roughly uniform sequencing depth across donors was assumed in presence/absence analyses, although this assumption may not hold. In both the original and validation cohorts, the classifier was reported to diagnose cytomegalovirus status with high specificity and sensitivity. V-gene and J-gene trimming of TCR beta chains was associated with a missense DCLRE1C variant in a later genetic analysis, and the association was replicated in an independent cohort. The sequencing pipeline was judged likely to have produced a cluster of highly shared sequence variants as a technical artifact. HLA typing was unavailable for some donors at each locus, so association tests used only the typed subset. A further reported finding was that TCR beta sequences accurately predicted the HLA-A and HLA-B alleles for most subjects in the first cohort. When HLA alleles, especially DR and DQ, strongly co-occurred, attributing TCR associations to individual alleles was difficult. A later analysis associated about 18,000 TCR beta sequences with specific HLA alleles at a false discovery rate of 0.05.

The cohort comprised around 690 healthy bone marrow donors. Cohort members were all nominally healthy when sampled, although unrecorded immune exposures were likely present. The donor tested CMV seropositive and was one of the 289 seropositive cohort members. A peripheral blood sample was provided by each donor, and peripheral blood mononuclear cells were used for TCR beta sequencing. Genomic DNA was extracted from the blood cell samples with the Qiagen DNeasy Blood Extraction Kit. The CDR1 and CDR2 encoded by the germline V gene are SNHLY and FYNNEI. CDR3 length: 15 amino acids, cysteine to phenylalanine. The CDR3 DNA has 45 bases and is translated from base 1. V is cut by 4 bases and J by 2 bases, and the space between the germline ends is 14 bases. Concerning this clone itself: It lacks a known antigen. There are no base qualities to consult, and no much larger clone falls within one base.

Receptor libraries were prepared by the immunoSEQ multiplex PCR assay. A mixture of 60 forward primers for TCR Vbeta segments and 13 reverse primers for TCR Jbeta segments was used in the multiplex PCR. Amplification of the CDR3 region of rearranged TCR beta genes was performed with a multiplex PCR assay on genomic DNA. Amplified TCR beta libraries were sequenced as 87-base-pair reads on the Illumina HiSeq System. As for how the authors treated the data: In a later analysis, tens of millions of unique TCR beta chains were counted across the approximately 640 repertoires, and approximately 11 million of these chains were shared by at least two donors. To remove PCR and sequencing errors, raw reads were error-corrected and collapsed into unique sequences using a nearest-neighbor algorithm that merged closely related sequences. Alignment of CDR3 sequences to IMGT reference sequences was used to assign V, D and J gene segments. Each retained sequence needed at least a six-nucleotide match to both a V gene segment and a J gene segment. Rearrangements were called productive when the CDR3 lacked stop codons and stayed in frame with V and J; all others were non-productive. CDR3 was defined by IMGT convention, running from the second conserved V-encoded cysteine to the conserved J-encoded phenylalanine. In an earlier analysis of roughly 610 of the donors, sequences lacking an unambiguous match to a single V gene segment were excluded. An earlier analysis of a few hundred of the donors called V segments functional above 56.7% productive rearrangements and segregating when the between-donor standard deviation exceeded 5%. A statistical classification framework was built to diagnose cytomegalovirus status from the catalog of TCR beta chain sequences. V and J gene assignment, in a later analysis, came from comparing TCR nucleotide sequences with IMGT/GENE-DB human TR gene sequences. A later analysis assigned CDR3 sequences and most-parsimonious VDJ recombination scenarios with the TCRdist pipeline. In a later analysis, each TCR beta chain was defined by its CDR3 amino acid sequence together with its V-gene family, and reads lacking a unique V-gene family were excluded. To address suspected cross-contamination and a sequencing artifact, a later analysis removed roughly 580 highly shared, low-generation-probability nucleotide sequences. A later analysis calculated a clonal expansion index for each public chain from normalized within-repertoire ranks of inferred template counts. A later analysis computed generation probabilities with a VDJ recombination model fitted to out-of-frame rearrangements, and checked the results against IGoR. In a later analysis, hypergeometric tests were used to score TCR-TCR, TCR-HLA and TCR-CMV co-occurrence, with a repertoire-size bias correction applied to TCR pairs. A later analysis estimated false discovery rates by permuting HLA or CMV assignments 20 times. In a later analysis, co-occurring TCRs were grouped with DBSCAN, and TCRdist sequence similarity was added when clustering was performed within HLA-allele-positive subsets. Co-occurrence clustering excluded repertoires with fewer than 30,000 or more than 120,000 public chains, plus five with anomalous nucleotide sharing. Entries here come from immuneACCESS through TCRdb and include only in-frame sequences with V and J called. Some clones fail to appear in such tables; in the studies checked, an unresolved V gene covers under half of the shortfall, and the cause of the remainder is unknown. V and J calls and clone size are copied from that table; D and trimming were computed from the DNA. The sample table lists roughly 180,000 clones, roughly 86% of them with a count of one. Jointly, the top ten make up around 4.8% of the sample.

This TCR came from a girl aged 10 to 17 in good health and CMV-seropositive. Sequencing input: PBMCs. Rearrangement joined TRBV2 to TRBJ1-1, with the identity of the D gene unclear. The bases read TGTGCCAGCAGTGTGCCCCCCTGGAGTAACACTGAAGCTTTCTTT. It is translated as CASSVPPWSNTEAFF. Extended through the reference TRBV2 and TRBJ1-1 proteins, this CDR3 yields the full variable domain: EPEVTQTPSHQVTQMGQEVILRCVPISNHLYFYWYRQILGQKVEFLVSFYNNEISEKSEIFDDQFSVERPDGSNFTLKIRSTKLEDSAMYFCASSVPPWSNTEAFFGQGTRLTVV.